These 5 T cell receptor beta chains share one sample of origin, sequenced in a study of T-cell reconstitution after alpha-beta-depleted transplantation in children. Preparation of the TCRbeta library was carried out with unique molecular identifiers. TCRdb re-called the PCR reads through MiXCR, storing one row per CDR3 protein. Seen here are some 500,000 distinct CDR3 sequences, 15% to 20% observed once, and the top ten hold 2.5% to 4%. The sample consisted of PBMCs from the stem cell graft donor, taken from the stem cell graft. All receptors derive from a human donor who donated a stem cell graft to a child with acute lymphoblastic leukemia.

In this sample, this clonotype turned up once. The chain carries TRBV24-1 and TRBJ2-1; TRBD2 matches 9 bases. The V segment lost 1 base and the J segment 7 bases; nucleotides outside the gene matches: 7. The germline V gene has CDR1 KGHDR and CDR2 SFDVKD. There are 16 residues in the CDR3. CDR3 bases: TGTGCCACCAGTGATTTCCATAGCGGGAGAGGGAATGAGCAGTTCTTC. This sequence encodes CATSDFHSGRGNEQFF.

In its sample, this clonotype was seen a few times. A junction boundary mismatches the germline segment, possibly from a read error. The J gene is TRBJ2-1, the V gene TRBV20-1; TRBD2 is a possible D gene (5 bases). This CDR3 spans 13 amino acids. From germline, CDR1 is DFQATT and CDR2 SNEGSKA (reference sequence). This CDR3 reads CSARAVSYNEQFF. The CDR3 bases are TGCAGTGCCAGAGCGGTATCCTACAATGAGCAGTTCTTC.

This clonotype was observed a single time. The chain is built from TRBV7-3 and TRBJ1-6; 7 bases align to TRBD1. This CDR3 contains 16 residues. Trimming at V came to 0 bases and at J to 7 bases, leaving 6 bases not matched to a gene. Germline lookup yields CDR1 SGHTA and CDR2 FQGTGA. Written as DNA, the CDR3 is TGTGCCAGCAGCTTAACTGCGACAGGGTGGAATTCACCCCTCCACTTT. Translation gives CASSLTATGWNSPLHF. The full variable domain, in which reference TRBV7-3 and TRBJ1-6 provide the parts outside the CDR3, is GAGVSQTPSNKVTEKGKYVELRCDPISGHTALYWYRQSLGQGPEFLIYFQGTGAADDSGLPNDRFFAVRPEGSVSTLKIQRTERGDSAVYLCASSLTATGWNSPLHFGNGTRLTVT.

At least ten counts were recorded for this clonotype. The genes are TRBV18 and TRBJ2-3; D may match TRBD1 or TRBD2 (5 bases each). Trimming removed 11 bases at V and 4 bases at J, with 13 bases between. This CDR3 spans 12 amino acids. From germline, CDR1 is KGHSH and CDR2 LQKENI. In nucleotides, the CDR3 is TGTGCCGGGCAGGGAGACGCAGATACGCAGTATTTT. This translates into CAGQGDADTQYF.

The rearrangement links TRBV7-9 to TRBJ1-4; D not resolved. Germline V lookup: CDR1 SEHNR, CDR2 FQNEAQ (reference sequence). The CDR3 length is 15 residues. Between the trimmed V and J ends, which lost 4 bases and 8 bases, there was a span of 17 bases. CDR3 sequence: CASSSDSTRTEKLFF. CDR3 DNA: TGTGCCAGCAGCTCCGATTCGACCCGGACCGAAAAACTGTTTTTT.